These T cell receptor beta chains were read from a single sample in a study of T cell responses to AZD1222 COVID-19 vaccine. Assay: immunoSEQ multiplex PCR; the TCRdb copy retains only in-frame clones and omits some. This table holds under 120,000 clones, 92% found once. The sample consisted of peripheral blood, taken on day 0 of AZD1222 vaccination. These receptors were taken from an adult in good health. Each CDR3 is given with its conserved first and last residue. The order of the fields is J gene, clone size, V gene, D gene, CDR3 protein, CDR3 DNA. A D gene is named only where the DNA matches it firmly. Rows give clone size only sometimes, using once, few, many, or a class for an expanded clone.

j_call: TRBJ1-2
clone_size: -
v_call: TRBV7-2
d_call: -
cdr3_aa: CASSLVLGGGYTF
cdr3_nt: TGTGCCAGCAGCTTAGTCCTGGGCGGGGGCTACACCTTC

j_call: TRBJ1-3
clone_size: -
v_call: TRBV5-1
d_call: -
cdr3_aa: CASSQTFSGNTIYF
cdr3_nt: TGCGCCAGCTCCCAGACCTTCTCTGGAAACACCATATATTTT

j_call: TRBJ1-5
clone_size: -
v_call: TRBV18
d_call: TRBD1
cdr3_aa: CASSPPDTGGDQPQHF
cdr3_nt: TGTGCCAGCTCACCACCAGACACAGGGGGTGATCAGCCCCAGCATTTT

j_call: TRBJ1-6
clone_size: -
v_call: TRBV30
d_call: TRBD1
cdr3_aa: CAWSAWTGSNSPLHF
cdr3_nt: TGTGCCTGGAGTGCGTGGACAGGCTCTAATTCACCCCTCCACTTT

j_call: TRBJ2-2
clone_size: -
v_call: TRBV27
d_call: -
cdr3_aa: CASSLLGPNTGELFF
cdr3_nt: TGTGCCAGCAGTTTATTGGGACCCAACACCGGGGAGCTGTTTTTT

j_call: TRBJ1-1
clone_size: -
v_call: TRBV11-2
d_call: -
cdr3_aa: CASSGGVVENTEAFF
cdr3_nt: TGTGCCAGCAGCGGAGGGGTGGTGGAGAACACTGAAGCTTTCTTT

j_call: TRBJ1-6
clone_size: -
v_call: TRBV28
d_call: -
cdr3_aa: CASFRTANAGDSPLHF
cdr3_nt: TGTGCCAGCTTCAGGACAGCCAACGCAGGGGATTCACCCCTCCACTTT

j_call: TRBJ1-1
clone_size: once
v_call: TRBV7-2
d_call: -
cdr3_aa: CASSLKLAAEIMNTEAFF
cdr3_nt: TGTGCCAGCAGCTTGAAATTAGCGGCAGAAATTATGAACACTGAAGCTTTCTTT

j_call: TRBJ2-2
clone_size: -
v_call: TRBV7-2
d_call: -
cdr3_aa: CATRESRNTGELFF
cdr3_nt: TGTGCCACCAGGGAGAGCAGGAACACCGGGGAGCTGTTTTTT

j_call: TRBJ1-4
clone_size: -
v_call: TRBV4-1
d_call: TRBD1
cdr3_aa: CASSHPTGGYEKLFF
cdr3_nt: TGCGCCAGCAGCCACCCGACAGGGGGCTATGAAAAACTGTTTTTT

j_call: TRBJ2-1
clone_size: -
v_call: TRBV5-1
d_call: -
cdr3_aa: CASSLDRSNEQFF
cdr3_nt: TGCGCCAGCAGCTTGGACAGAAGCAATGAGCAGTTCTTC

j_call: TRBJ1-5
clone_size: few
v_call: TRBV29-1
d_call: TRBD1
cdr3_aa: CSVRQGGDQPQHF
cdr3_nt: TGCAGCGTGAGACAGGGGGGGGATCAGCCCCAGCATTTT

j_call: TRBJ2-4
clone_size: -
v_call: TRBV6-2/TRBV6-3
d_call: -
cdr3_aa: CASSYSGVAKNIQYF
cdr3_nt: TGTGCCAGCAGTTACTCAGGGGTGGCCAAAAACATTCAGTACTTC

j_call: TRBJ1-5
clone_size: -
v_call: TRBV2
d_call: TRBD1
cdr3_aa: CASSDQGAHQPQHF
cdr3_nt: TGTGCCAGCAGTGATCAGGGGGCGCATCAGCCCCAGCATTTT

j_call: TRBJ1-1
clone_size: -
v_call: TRBV7-3
d_call: -
cdr3_aa: CASSHGVEAFF
cdr3_nt: TGTGCCAGCAGCCATGGCGTAGAGGCTTTCTTT

j_call: TRBJ1-5
clone_size: -
v_call: TRBV7-2
d_call: TRBD1
cdr3_aa: CASSVRRGQAQPQHF
cdr3_nt: TGTGCCAGCAGCGTTAGGAGGGGACAGGCTCAGCCCCAGCATTTT

j_call: TRBJ1-2
clone_size: -
v_call: TRBV9
d_call: TRBD1
cdr3_aa: CASSVATGGNYGYTF
cdr3_nt: TGTGCCAGCAGCGTAGCCACAGGGGGTAACTATGGCTACACCTTC

j_call: TRBJ2-3
clone_size: -
v_call: TRBV7-6
d_call: TRBD2
cdr3_aa: CASSLAGGSTDTQYF
cdr3_nt: TGTGCCAGCAGCTTGGCGGGGGGGAGCACAGATACGCAGTATTTT

j_call: TRBJ1-6
clone_size: -
v_call: TRBV3-1/TRBV3-2
d_call: -
cdr3_aa: CASSQDIPVLTLHF
cdr3_nt: TGTGCCAGCAGCCAAGATATTCCGGTTCTAACCCTCCACTTT

j_call: TRBJ1-1
clone_size: -
v_call: TRBV4-2
d_call: -
cdr3_aa: CASSQEGKVPEAFF
cdr3_nt: TGTGCCAGCAGCCAAGAAGGCAAGGTGCCCGAAGCTTTCTTT

j_call: TRBJ2-5
clone_size: few
v_call: TRBV4-2
d_call: TRBD2
cdr3_aa: CASSQTAAGGLVGETQYF
cdr3_nt: TGTGCCAGCAGCCAAACGGCTGCGGGGGGACTAGTTGGAGAGACCCAGTACTTC

j_call: TRBJ1-6
clone_size: -
v_call: TRBV7-6
d_call: -
cdr3_aa: CASSLDAGQGDSPLHF
cdr3_nt: TGTGCCAGCAGCTTAGATGCAGGGCAAGGTGATTCACCCCTCCACTTT

j_call: TRBJ2-1
clone_size: once
v_call: TRBV3-1/TRBV3-2
d_call: TRBD2
cdr3_aa: CASSQLTGGKNEQFF
cdr3_nt: TGTGCCAGCAGCCAACTGACGGGAGGGAAAAATGAGCAGTTCTTC

j_call: TRBJ1-6
clone_size: -
v_call: TRBV19
d_call: TRBD1
cdr3_aa: CASTWTGGSNSPLHF
cdr3_nt: TGTGCCAGTACCTGGACAGGGGGCTCTAATTCACCCCTCCACTTT

j_call: TRBJ2-1
clone_size: -
v_call: TRBV5-4
d_call: -
cdr3_aa: CASRGQGYEQFF
cdr3_nt: TGTGCCAGCAGGGGGCAGGGGTATGAGCAGTTCTTC

j_call: TRBJ2-7
clone_size: -
v_call: TRBV19
d_call: TRBD2
cdr3_aa: CASKASGRAGRYEQYF
cdr3_nt: TGTGCCAGTAAGGCTAGCGGGAGGGCCGGGCGCTACGAGCAGTACTTC

j_call: TRBJ2-1
clone_size: -
v_call: TRBV27
d_call: -
cdr3_aa: CASSLSGGRGQFF
cdr3_nt: TGTGCCAGCAGTTTATCGGGGGGGCGAGGGCAGTTCTTC

j_call: TRBJ1-5
clone_size: -
v_call: TRBV7-8
d_call: -
cdr3_aa: CASSYSGGNQPQHF
cdr3_nt: TGTGCCAGCAGCTATAGCGGTGGCAATCAGCCCCAGCATTTT

j_call: TRBJ1-2
clone_size: few
v_call: TRBV10-3
d_call: -
cdr3_aa: CAISEGANRDYGYTF
cdr3_nt: TGTGCCATCAGTGAGGGGGCCAATAGGGACTATGGCTACACCTTC

j_call: TRBJ1-2
clone_size: -
v_call: TRBV19
d_call: TRBD1
cdr3_aa: CASGGTGDSRGYTF
cdr3_nt: TGTGCCAGTGGGGGGACAGGGGATTCCCGTGGCTACACCTTC

j_call: TRBJ1-1
clone_size: -
v_call: TRBV11-3
d_call: -
cdr3_aa: CASSPRRLNTEAFF
cdr3_nt: TGTGCCAGCAGCCCGAGGAGACTGAACACTGAAGCTTTCTTT

j_call: TRBJ1-2
clone_size: -
v_call: TRBV19
d_call: -
cdr3_aa: CASNIPGPMNYGYTF
cdr3_nt: TGTGCCAGTAACATACCGGGACCGATGAACTATGGCTACACCTTC

j_call: TRBJ1-1
clone_size: -
v_call: TRBV6-5
d_call: -
cdr3_aa: CASSYSGMSAFF
cdr3_nt: TGTGCCAGCAGTTACTCGGGGATGTCAGCTTTCTTT

j_call: TRBJ1-6
clone_size: -
v_call: TRBV9
d_call: TRBD1
cdr3_aa: CASSGTGTNSPLHF
cdr3_nt: TGTGCCAGCAGCGGGACAGGTACCAATTCACCCCTCCACTTT

j_call: TRBJ1-5
clone_size: -
v_call: TRBV2
d_call: TRBD1
cdr3_aa: CASSGDRGSNQPQHF
cdr3_nt: TGTGCCAGCAGTGGGGACAGGGGAAGCAATCAGCCCCAGCATTTT

j_call: TRBJ2-6
clone_size: -
v_call: TRBV14
d_call: -
cdr3_aa: CASSPEQGGISGANVLTF
cdr3_nt: TGTGCCAGCAGCCCGGAACAAGGGGGGATTTCTGGGGCCAACGTCCTGACTTTC

j_call: TRBJ1-6
clone_size: once
v_call: TRBV7-9
d_call: -
cdr3_aa: CASSPGGYSPLHF
cdr3_nt: TGTGCCAGCAGCCCGGGAGGTTATTCACCCCTCCACTTT

j_call: TRBJ1-4
clone_size: -
v_call: TRBV28
d_call: -
cdr3_aa: CASSPGKRGVYEKLFF
cdr3_nt: TGTGCCAGCAGTCCCGGGAAGCGAGGGGTTTATGAAAAACTGTTTTTT

j_call: TRBJ2-2
clone_size: -
v_call: TRBV7-9
d_call: -
cdr3_aa: CASSPRYGTPGELFF
cdr3_nt: TGTGCCAGCAGCCCTAGGTACGGGACACCCGGGGAGCTGTTTTTT

j_call: TRBJ1-2
clone_size: -
v_call: TRBV6-2/TRBV6-3
d_call: -
cdr3_aa: CASSYSGRTNYGYTF
cdr3_nt: TGTGCCAGCAGTTACTCGGGCAGGACTAACTATGGCTACACCTTC

j_call: TRBJ2-3
clone_size: once
v_call: TRBV5-1
d_call: TRBD2
cdr3_aa: CASSPSGGTDTQYF
cdr3_nt: TGCGCCAGCAGCCCCAGCGGGGGCACAGATACGCAGTATTTT

j_call: TRBJ1-5
clone_size: few
v_call: TRBV6-5
d_call: -
cdr3_aa: CASSREGNQPQHF
cdr3_nt: TGTGCCAGCAGCAGGGAGGGTAATCAGCCCCAGCATTTT

j_call: TRBJ2-3
clone_size: -
v_call: TRBV30
d_call: TRBD2
cdr3_aa: CACSGGRSTQYF
cdr3_nt: TGTGCCTGTAGCGGGGGGCGGAGTACGCAGTATTTT

j_call: TRBJ2-3
clone_size: -
v_call: TRBV11-3
d_call: TRBD2
cdr3_aa: CASSLSLSGGAGDTQYF
cdr3_nt: TGTGCCAGCAGCTTAAGCCTTAGCGGGGGGGCAGGGGATACGCAGTATTTT

j_call: TRBJ2-5
clone_size: -
v_call: TRBV6-2/TRBV6-3
d_call: -
cdr3_aa: CASSSDSSPTQYF
cdr3_nt: TGTGCCAGCAGTTCCGACAGTAGTCCGACCCAGTACTTC

j_call: TRBJ1-2
clone_size: -
v_call: TRBV4-3
d_call: TRBD1
cdr3_aa: CASSQDLLRDSGYTF
cdr3_nt: TGCGCCAGCAGCCAAGACCTTCTTCGGGACAGTGGCTACACCTTC

j_call: TRBJ2-7
clone_size: -
v_call: TRBV19
d_call: TRBD1
cdr3_aa: CASTEGTGRTYEQYF
cdr3_nt: TGTGCCAGTACCGAGGGGACAGGGCGTACCTACGAGCAGTACTTC

j_call: TRBJ1-1
clone_size: -
v_call: TRBV2
d_call: -
cdr3_aa: CASNTLGTNTEAFF
cdr3_nt: TGTGCCAGCAATACCCTTGGGACGAACACTGAAGCTTTCTTT

j_call: TRBJ1-1
clone_size: -
v_call: TRBV6-5
d_call: -
cdr3_aa: CASIRDTEAFF
cdr3_nt: TGTGCCAGCATCCGGGACACTGAAGCTTTCTTT

j_call: TRBJ2-7
clone_size: -
v_call: TRBV5-1
d_call: -
cdr3_aa: CASSLATGNEQYF
cdr3_nt: TGCGCCAGCAGCTTGGCTACAGGTAACGAGCAGTACTTC

j_call: TRBJ1-6
clone_size: -
v_call: TRBV7-6
d_call: TRBD1
cdr3_aa: CASSHSPTGTNSPLHF
cdr3_nt: TGTGCCAGCAGCCACTCCCCGACAGGGACTAATTCACCCCTCCACTTT

j_call: TRBJ2-3
clone_size: -
v_call: TRBV6-1
d_call: TRBD2
cdr3_aa: CASSESLAGGTDTQYF
cdr3_nt: TGTGCCAGCAGTGAATCGTTAGCGGGAGGAACAGATACGCAGTATTTT

j_call: TRBJ2-2
clone_size: few
v_call: TRBV11-3
d_call: -
cdr3_aa: CASVVTVGTGELFF
cdr3_nt: TGTGCCAGCGTCGTTACCGTCGGCACCGGGGAGCTGTTTTTT

j_call: TRBJ2-2
clone_size: -
v_call: TRBV7-8
d_call: TRBD1
cdr3_aa: CASSRGGASTGELFF
cdr3_nt: TGTGCCAGCAGCCGAGGGGGCGCGAGTACCGGGGAGCTGTTTTTT

j_call: TRBJ1-1
clone_size: -
v_call: TRBV7-8
d_call: -
cdr3_aa: CASSSLYGGGGNTEAFF
cdr3_nt: TGTGCCAGCAGCTCCCTGTATGGGGGCGGTGGGAACACTGAAGCTTTCTTT

j_call: TRBJ2-2
clone_size: -
v_call: TRBV6-5
d_call: -
cdr3_aa: CASSLRGGELFF
cdr3_nt: TGTGCCAGCAGCCTCAGGGGCGGGGAGCTGTTTTTT

j_call: TRBJ1-4
clone_size: -
v_call: TRBV6-6
d_call: -
cdr3_aa: CASSKTPLGSNEKLFF
cdr3_nt: TGTGCCAGCAGTAAAACTCCCCTTGGGTCTAATGAAAAACTGTTTTTT

j_call: TRBJ2-7
clone_size: -
v_call: TRBV7-2
d_call: -
cdr3_aa: CASSTQTFPYEQYF
cdr3_nt: TGTGCCAGCAGCACTCAGACGTTCCCCTACGAGCAGTACTTC

j_call: TRBJ1-2
clone_size: -
v_call: TRBV28
d_call: TRBD1
cdr3_aa: CASSLSGQGVNYGYTF
cdr3_nt: TGTGCCAGCAGTTTGTCGGGGCAGGGGGTTAACTATGGCTACACCTTC

j_call: TRBJ1-5
clone_size: once
v_call: TRBV19
d_call: -
cdr3_aa: CASQDPGSNQPQHF
cdr3_nt: TGTGCCAGTCAGGACCCGGGGAGCAATCAGCCCCAGCATTTT